This passage covers 7 T cell receptor beta chains from one sample sequenced in a study of blood T cell repertoires in COVID-19. Generated by immunoSEQ multiplex PCR, the TCRdb table keeps only in-frame clones and is missing some. The sample carries about 220,000 clones, around 89% recorded once. The sample taken for sequencing was PBMCs or T cells enriched from blood (not recorded which). The receptors shown here come from a woman aged 25 to 39 who had recovered from COVID-19.

The rearrangement uses TRBV9 and TRBJ2-5; TRBD2 matches at 7 bases. Per the germline V gene, CDR1 is SGDLS and CDR2 is YYNGEE. The CDR3 has 16 amino acids. V dropped 0 bases and J dropped 7; count of bases not matched to a gene: 12. The CDR3 DNA is TGTGCCAGCAGCGTAGAGGCCGGGGGGTTTCCGGGGACCCAGTACTTC. The encoded protein is CASSVEAGGFPGTQYF.

The chain joins TRBV19 to TRBJ1-1; TRBD1 is a possible D gene (5 bases). The CDR3 sequence is 14 residues long. CDR1 and CDR2 (germline): LNHDA, SQIVND (reference sequence). The V end lost 3 bases, the J end lost 4 bases, and 12 bases lay between the germline ends. CDR3 residues: CASSIAMGGTEAFF. The CDR3 DNA reads TGTGCCAGTAGTATCGCGATGGGGGGCACTGAAGCTTTCTTT.

The J gene is TRBJ2-1, the V gene TRBV6-5; no definite D call. This CDR3 contains 13 residues. Germline CDR1 and CDR2: MNHEY and SVGAGI. V gave up 0 bases and J gave up 7 bases, with 7 bases separating them. The DNA of the CDR3 is TGTGCCAGCAGTTACTCAGCATCTAATGAGCAGTTCTTC. Amino acid sequence: CASSYSASNEQFF.

This clone came up a few times. The V and J genes are TRBV5-8 and TRBJ1-6, with D perhaps TRBD1 (6 bases). The V end lost 2 bases, the J end lost 12 bases, and 15 bases lay between the germline ends. The CDR3 sequence is 14 residues long. CDR1 and CDR2 (germline): SGHTS, YDEGEE. The CDR3 DNA is TGTGCCAGCAGCTTTTCCGCGACAGGTCAACCCCTCCACTTT. Its protein product is CASSFSATGQPLHF.

The chain recombines TRBV2 with TRBJ1-5; D not certain. Germline CDR1 is SNHLY and CDR2 is FYNNEI. Trimming removed 5 bases at V and 3 bases at J, with 8 bases between. The CDR3 totals 13 residues. CDR3 DNA: TGTGCCAGCAGTCAGTACCTCAATCAGCCCCAGCATTTT. Translation: CASSQYLNQPQHF.

V is TRBV6-5 and J is TRBJ2-3; 11 bases match TRBD2. CDR1 is MNHEY and CDR2 is SVGAGI in the germline V gene. The CDR3 runs 16 residues. The trim removed 0 bases at V and 5 bases at J, leaving 4 bases unmatched. The CDR3: CASSYSSGGALDTQYF. CDR3 DNA: TGTGCCAGCAGTTACTCTAGCGGGGGGGCCTTAGATACGCAGTATTTT.

This clone was recorded once. CDR3 coding DNA: TGTGCCATCAGCTACAAATCAACAGGGGGGGACTATAATTCACCCCTCCACTTT. It translates to CAISYKSTGGDYNSPLHF. The chain combines TRBV10-3 with TRBJ1-6; TRBD1 matches 8 bases. CDR1 ENHRY and CDR2 SYGVKD come from the germline V gene. Unmatched junction bases numbered 13, after V lost 6 bases and J lost 3 bases. The CDR3 sequence is 18 residues long.